One and the same sample provided the 3 T cell receptor beta chains below, sequenced in a study of tumor and adjacent non-tumor tissue in lung cancer. No cell sorting was done before RNA was extracted from the tissue. The library came from three nested PCR rounds adapted from ARM-PCR protocols. TCRdb reprocessed the multiplex PCR reads with MiXCR, giving one entry per CDR3 protein. The data hold tens of thousands of distinct CDR3 sequences, with about three fifths observed a single time. The sample consisted of lung tumor tissue. Source of these receptors: a man aged 45-65 years with non-small cell lung cancer.

This clonotype was counted between two and nine times. The junction shows a germline mismatch at one end, possibly a read error. The chain joins TRBV15 to TRBJ2-1; maybe TRBD2 (6 bases). Germline CDR1 is LNHNV and CDR2 is YYDKDF (reference sequence). The CDR3 extends over 14 amino acids. The CDR3 reads CATSSGSSYNEQSF. CDR3 DNA: TGTGCCACCAGCAGCGGGAGCTCCTACAATGAGCAGTCCTTC.

This clonotype was picked up a small number of times. This sequence joins TRBV28 and TRBJ2-7; 10 nucleotides line up with TRBD2. The germline CDR1 and CDR2 sequences are MDHEN and SYDVKM. CDR3 length: 16 amino acids. Trimming took 2 bases from V and 2 from J; bases not matched to a gene: 6. CDR3 in amino acids: CASSLDGLAETYEQYF. CDR3 nucleotide sequence: TGTGCCAGCAGTTTAGACGGACTAGCGGAGACCTACGAGCAGTACTTC.

This clonotype was detected only a few times. Germline is not matched at one junction end, which may reflect a read error. The rearrangement joins TRBV25-1 to TRBJ2-3; the match to TRBD2 covers 13 bases. The germline CDR1 and CDR2 sequences are MGHDK and SYGVNS. The CDR3 runs 15 residues. Here the CDR3 reads CVSRPTSGRTDTQYF. CDR3 DNA sequence: TGTGTCAGCAGACCGACTAGCGGGAGGACAGATACGCAGTATTTT.